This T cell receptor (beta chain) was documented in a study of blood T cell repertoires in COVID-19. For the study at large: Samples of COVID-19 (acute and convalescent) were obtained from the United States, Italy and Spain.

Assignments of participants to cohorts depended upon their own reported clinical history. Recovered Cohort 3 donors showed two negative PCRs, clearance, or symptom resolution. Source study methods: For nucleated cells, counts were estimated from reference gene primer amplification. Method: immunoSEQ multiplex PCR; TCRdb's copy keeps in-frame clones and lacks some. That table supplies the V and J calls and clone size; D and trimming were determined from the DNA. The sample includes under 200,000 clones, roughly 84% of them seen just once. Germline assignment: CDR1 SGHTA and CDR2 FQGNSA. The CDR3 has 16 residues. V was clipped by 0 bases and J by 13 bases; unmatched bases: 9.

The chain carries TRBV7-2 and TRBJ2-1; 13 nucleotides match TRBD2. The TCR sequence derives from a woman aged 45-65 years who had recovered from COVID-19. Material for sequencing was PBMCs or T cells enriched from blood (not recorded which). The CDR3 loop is CASSLAGTSGTVDQFF. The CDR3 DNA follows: TGTGCCAGCAGCTTAGCCGGGACTAGCGGGACCGTTGACCAGTTCTTC.